This entry describes one T cell receptor (beta chain). Its antigen is not identified. This sample stems from a study of OX40 agonist ivuxolimab in advanced cancers. Study information: Three patients showed partial responses: one hepatocellular carcinoma and two cutaneous melanoma cases.

The junction had 7 bases not matched to a gene; V was cut back by 5 bases and J by 4 bases. Germline V lookup: CDR1 MDHEN, CDR2 SYDVKM. The CDR3 loop spans 17 amino acids. Sequencing was performed with immunoSEQ multiplex PCR; in TCRdb, only in-frame clones are kept and a portion is missing. The table includes about 58,000 clones, 70% to 90% detected once. Study-level findings and limits: It was also the case that some nonresponders had low normalized T-cell clonal expansion.

The sample in question was CD4+ or CD8+ T cells sorted from blood, obtained in a trial of the OX40 agonist ivuxolimab. The V gene is TRBV28, the J gene TRBJ2-2; 13 bases are a match to TRBD2. The sequence derives from an adult with an advanced solid tumor such as melanoma, head and neck, liver or kidney cancer. CDR3 bases: TGTGCCAGCAGTGTGACTAGCGGGGGGAAAACCACCGGGGAGCTGTTTTTT. This translates into CASSVTSGGKTTGELFF.